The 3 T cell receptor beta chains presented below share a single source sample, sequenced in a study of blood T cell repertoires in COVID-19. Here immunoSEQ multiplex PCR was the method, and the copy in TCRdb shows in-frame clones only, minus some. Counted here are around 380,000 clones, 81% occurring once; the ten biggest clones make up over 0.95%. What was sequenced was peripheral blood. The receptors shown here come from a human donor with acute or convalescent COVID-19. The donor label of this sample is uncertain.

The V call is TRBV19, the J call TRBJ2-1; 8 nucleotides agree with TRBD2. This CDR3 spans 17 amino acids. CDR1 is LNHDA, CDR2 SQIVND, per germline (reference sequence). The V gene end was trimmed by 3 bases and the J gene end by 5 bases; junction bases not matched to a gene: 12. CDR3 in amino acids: CASSMYSGSFGDNEQFF. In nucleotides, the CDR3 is TGTGCCAGTAGTATGTACAGCGGGAGCTTCGGCGACAATGAGCAGTTCTTC. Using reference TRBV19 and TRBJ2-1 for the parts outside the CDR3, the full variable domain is DGGITQSPKYLFRKEGQNVTLSCEQNLNHDAMYWYRQDPGQGLRLIYYSQIVNDFQKGDIAEGYSVSREKKESFPLTVTSAQKNPTAFYLCASSMYSGSFGDNEQFFGPGTRLTVL.

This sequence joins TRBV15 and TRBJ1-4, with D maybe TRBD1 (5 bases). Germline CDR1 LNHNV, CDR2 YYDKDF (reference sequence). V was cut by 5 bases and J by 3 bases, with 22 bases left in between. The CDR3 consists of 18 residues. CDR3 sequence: CATSPDRGEDSANEKLFF. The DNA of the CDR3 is TGTGCCACCAGCCCAGACCGGGGGGAGGACTCGGCTAATGAAAAACTGTTTTTT. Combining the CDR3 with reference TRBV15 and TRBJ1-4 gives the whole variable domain DAMVIQNPRYQVTQFGKPVTLSCSQTLNHNVMYWYQQKSSQAPKLLFHYYDKDFNNEADTPDNFQSRRPNTSFCFLDIRSPGLGDTAMYLCATSPDRGEDSANEKLFFGSGTQLSVL.

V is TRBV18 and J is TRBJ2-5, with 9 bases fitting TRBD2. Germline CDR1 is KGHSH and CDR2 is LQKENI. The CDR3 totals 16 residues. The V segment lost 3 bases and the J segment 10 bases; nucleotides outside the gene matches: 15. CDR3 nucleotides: TGTGCCAGCTCACCGGGAGATAGCGGGAGACTAAAGGTCCAGTACTTC. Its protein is CASSPGDSGRLKVQYF.